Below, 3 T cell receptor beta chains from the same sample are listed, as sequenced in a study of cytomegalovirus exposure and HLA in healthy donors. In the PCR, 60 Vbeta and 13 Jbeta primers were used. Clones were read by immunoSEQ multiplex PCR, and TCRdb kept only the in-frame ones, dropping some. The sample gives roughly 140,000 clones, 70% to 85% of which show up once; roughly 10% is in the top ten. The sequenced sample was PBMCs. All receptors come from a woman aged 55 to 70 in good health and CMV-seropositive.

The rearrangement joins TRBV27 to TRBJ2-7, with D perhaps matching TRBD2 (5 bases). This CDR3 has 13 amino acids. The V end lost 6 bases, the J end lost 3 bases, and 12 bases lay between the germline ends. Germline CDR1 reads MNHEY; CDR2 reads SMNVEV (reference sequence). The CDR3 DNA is TGTGCCAGCAGCTACCGGGAAAACTACGAGCAGTACTTC. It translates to CASSYRENYEQYF.

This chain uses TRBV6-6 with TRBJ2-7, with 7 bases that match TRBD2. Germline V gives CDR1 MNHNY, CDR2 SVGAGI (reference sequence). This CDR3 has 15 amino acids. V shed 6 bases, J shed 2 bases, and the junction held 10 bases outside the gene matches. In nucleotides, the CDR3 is TGTGCCAGCAGCCTTGAGCGGGGTGCCACCTACGAGCAGTACTTC. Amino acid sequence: CASSLERGATYEQYF.

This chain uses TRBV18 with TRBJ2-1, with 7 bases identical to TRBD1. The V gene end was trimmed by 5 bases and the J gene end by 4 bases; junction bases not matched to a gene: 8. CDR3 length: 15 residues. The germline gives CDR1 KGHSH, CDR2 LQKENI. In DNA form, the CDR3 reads TGTGCCAGCTCAGTAGGGGGCAATGAATACAATGAGCAGTTCTTC. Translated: CASSVGGNEYNEQFF.